The present T cell receptor (beta chain) was sequenced within a study of T cell clonotyping in hematopoietic cell transplantation. The wider study: Recipients' pretransplant samples followed cytoreduction. General study findings and limits: Higher Inverse Simpson Index values in graft donor and pretransplant recipient predicted broader posttransplant TCR diversity. Few recipient clonotypes overlapped donors; over 95% were de novo at given depth.

This sample's time point: recipient sample about 28 days before transplant, after cytoreduction. Some clones are missing from TCRdb's copy, which holds only in-frame ones; the method was immunoSEQ multiplex PCR. The data contain approximately 30,000 clones, 82% of them seen just once; the ten biggest clones take up approximately 1.7%. The CDR3 spans 15 residues. Losses at the gene ends were 6 bases for V and 4 bases for J; bases not matched to a gene: 6. Germline loops: CDR1 LNHDA, CDR2 SQIVND (reference sequence). On this clone itself: Its antigen is not known.

The V call is TRBV19, the J call TRBJ1-2; TRBD1 matches at 12 bases. The specimen was peripheral blood mononuclear cells, collected before stem cell transplant. The receptor comes from a man between 35 and 55 years old with acute myeloid leukemia. Some clones in this sample may be carry-over from other donors' samples. The CDR3 protein is CASRAGTGGGYGYTF. As DNA, the CDR3 is TGTGCCAGTAGAGCCGGGACAGGGGGCGGCTATGGCTACACCTTC. Complete variable domain (other parts from reference TRBV19 and TRBJ1-2): DGGITQSPKYLFRKEGQNVTLSCEQNLNHDAMYWYRQDPGQGLRLIYYSQIVNDFQKGDIAEGYSVSREKKESFPLTVTSAQKNPTAFYLCASRAGTGGGYGYTFGSGTRLTVV.